The 21 T cell receptor beta chains below all came from one sample that was sequenced in a study of cytomegalovirus exposure and HLA in healthy donors. Clones were sequenced by immunoSEQ multiplex PCR, and TCRdb holds only the in-frame ones, with some missing. Here the sample spans 150,000 to 200,000 clones, approximately 96% being singletons. Sequencing was carried out using PBMCs. The receptor source for this set is a young woman in good health and CMV-seronegative.

The V gene is TRBV9, the J gene TRBJ1-3; no definite D call. From germline, CDR1 is SGDLS and CDR2 YYNGEE. This CDR3 is built from 15 residues. Trimming left V 0 bases short and J 4 bases short, with 11 bases between. CDR3 coding DNA: TGTGCCAGCAGCGTAGACAGTTTTTCGGGAAACACCATATATTTT. As protein: CASSVDSFSGNTIYF.

The CDR3 here is CASSQDSGGLSYNEQFF. The CDR3 region has the DNA TGCGCCAGCAGCCAAGATAGCGGGGGGCTCTCCTACAATGAGCAGTTCTTC. V is TRBV4-1 and J is TRBJ2-1, with TRBD2 identical over 10 bases. The junction had 2 bases not matched to a gene; V was cut back by 0 bases and J by 0 bases. The CDR3 is 17 amino acids. The germline V gene encodes CDR1 MGHRA and CDR2 YSYEKL.

The chain combines TRBV7-9 with TRBJ1-5; no definite D call. V lost 1 base to trimming and J lost 2 bases, with 6 bases between them. CDR1 and CDR2 from the germline V gene are SEHNR and FQNEAQ (reference sequence). This CDR3 spans 14 amino acids. The CDR3 sequence: CASSLDSGNQPQHF. CDR3 bases: TGTGCCAGCAGCTTAGATTCAGGCAATCAGCCCCAGCATTTT.

The chain employs TRBV5-6 and TRBJ2-7; TRBD1 matches 9 bases. The germline gives CDR1 SGHDT, CDR2 YYEEEE. Trimming took 2 bases from V and 2 from J; bases not matched to a gene: 11. CDR3 length: 17 amino acids. This CDR3 reads CASSFTGVTGGTYEQYF. CDR3 sequence (DNA): TGTGCCAGCAGCTTTACCGGGGTGACAGGGGGAACCTACGAGCAGTACTTC.

V gene TRBV25-1 combines with J gene TRBJ2-1; TRBD1 is a possible D gene (6 bases). V was shortened by 0 bases and J by 3 bases, with 9 bases between the two germline ends. Germline V gene data show CDR1 as MGHDK and CDR2 as SYGVNS. The CDR3 is 15 residues long. The CDR3 DNA sequence: TGTGCCAGCAGTGAATACAGGGGAAACTACAATGAGCAGTTCTTC. Its translation: CASSEYRGNYNEQFF. The variable domain in full, completed from reference TRBV25-1 and TRBJ2-1, reads EADIYQTPRYLVIGTGKKITLECSQTMGHDKMYWYQQDPGMELHLIHYSYGVNSTEKGDLSSESTVSRIRTEHFPLTLESARPSHTSQYLCASSEYRGNYNEQFFGPGTRLTVL.

The V call is TRBV19, the J call TRBJ1-6, with D unresolved. In germline, CDR1 is LNHDA, CDR2 SQIVND (reference sequence). The V end lost 7 bases, the J end lost 3 bases, and 7 bases lay between the germline ends. CDR3 length: 13 amino acids. This chain's CDR3 is CASTLGYNSPLHF. The CDR3, as DNA: TGTGCCAGTACCCTCGGCTATAATTCACCCCTCCACTTT.

The rearrangement links TRBV6-1 to TRBJ2-5; D gene uncertain. This CDR3 has 15 amino acids. CDR1 MNHNS and CDR2 SASEGT come from the germline V gene. V was trimmed by 3 bases and J by 1 base, leaving 12 bases between them. The CDR3 loop reads CASSDSPVPQETQYF. The CDR3 DNA sequence: TGTGCCAGCAGTGACTCCCCTGTCCCCCAAGAGACCCAGTACTTC.

The CDR3: CASSIGLAIMTDTQYF. The CDR3 DNA reads as TGCGCCAGCAGCATAGGACTAGCTATTATGACAGATACGCAGTATTTT. The V gene is TRBV5-1, the J gene TRBJ2-3, with 8 bases identical to TRBD2. Germline trimming cut 4 bases from V and 3 bases from J; bases unmatched to any gene: 10. Germline V gene lookup returns CDR1 SGHRS and CDR2 YFSETQ. CDR3 size: 16 residues.

V gene TRBV9 combines with J gene TRBJ1-6; TRBD1 is a possible D gene (5 bases). The CDR3 consists of 14 residues. Germline CDR1 is SGDLS and CDR2 is YYNGEE. With 5 bases removed from V and 5 bases from J, the gap between germline ends came to 11 bases. CDR3 bases: TGTGCCAGCAGAACGGGACTTGATAATTCACCCCTCCACTTT. Protein: CASRTGLDNSPLHF.

This chain joins TRBV5-6 and TRBJ1-2, with D possibly TRBD1 on 6 matching bases. Trimming left V 2 bases short and J 4 bases short, with 18 bases between. This CDR3 comprises 16 residues. CDR1 and CDR2 (germline): SGHDT, YYEEEE. The CDR3 spells CASSLKRGRGGYGYTF. The CDR3 DNA follows: TGTGCCAGCAGCTTAAAAAGGGGCCGAGGGGGCTATGGCTACACCTTC.

The chain has TRBV2 and TRBJ1-1; weak D call: TRBD1 (5 bases). V lost 7 bases and J 0 bases, leaving 21 bases between the germline ends. Germline V gene sequence: CDR1 SNHLY, CDR2 FYNNEI. The CDR3 is 17 amino acids. This chain's CDR3 is CASTSGTRIRMNTEAFF. DNA for the CDR3: TGTGCCAGCACCTCCGGGACTAGGATACGCATGAACACTGAAGCTTTCTTT.

The chain joins TRBV5-1 to TRBJ2-7, with TRBD1 identical over 7 bases. Germline CDR1 is SGHRS and CDR2 is YFSETQ. The CDR3 spans 16 residues. Germline trimming cut 4 bases from V and 3 bases from J; bases unmatched to any gene: 13. CDR3 amino acids: CASSLGQVWGHYEQYF. The DNA of the CDR3 is TGCGCCAGCAGCCTAGGACAGGTTTGGGGTCACTACGAGCAGTACTTC.

The chain links TRBV7-9 to TRBJ1-2; TRBD1 matches at 11 bases. Trimming cost V 5 bases and J 6 bases; bases outside gene matches: 2. Germline CDR1 is SEHNR and CDR2 is FQNEAQ (reference sequence). The CDR3 runs to 13 residues. This CDR3 is CASSPDRGHGYTF. For the CDR3, the DNA is TGTGCCAGCAGCCCGGACAGGGGGCATGGCTACACCTTC.

J is TRBJ2-5 and V is TRBV4-2; 8 positions match TRBD2. CDR1 is LGHNA, CDR2 YNFKEQ, per germline. V gave up 4 bases and J gave up 1 base; unmatched junction bases: 8. The CDR3 totals 16 residues. The chain's CDR3 is CASSLIGAGGQETQYF. The CDR3, as DNA: TGTGCCAGCAGCCTAATTGGGGCGGGGGGCCAAGAGACCCAGTACTTC.

Here the CDR3 reads CASSFTEETQYF. As DNA, the CDR3 is TGTGCCAGCAGCTTCACTGAAGAGACCCAGTACTTC. V and J are TRBV7-9 and TRBJ2-5; no definite D call. V dropped 3 bases and J dropped 3 bases, with 5 bases sitting between them. CDR1 and CDR2 from the germline V gene are SEHNR and FQNEAQ (reference sequence). This CDR3 comprises 12 residues. The full variable domain, completed using reference TRBV7-9 and TRBJ2-5, is DTGVSQNPRHKITKRGQNVTFRCDPISEHNRLYWYRQTLGQGPEFLTYFQNEAQLEKSRLLSDRFSAERPKGSFSTLEIQRTEQGDSAMYLCASSFTEETQYFGPGTRLLVL.

The chain joins TRBV11-3 to TRBJ2-2; D not resolved. The V gene's germline CDR1 is SGHNT and CDR2 YENEEA. This CDR3 region has 13 residues. The germline V and J ends were trimmed by 1 base and 3 bases, with 3 bases remaining between them. The CDR3 loop is CASSLADTGELFF. The CDR3 DNA sequence: TGTGCCAGCAGCTTAGCGGACACCGGGGAGCTGTTTTTT.

CDR3 amino acids: CASSLETSGGGTQYF. The CDR3 DNA follows: TGCGCCAGCAGCTTGGAGACTAGCGGGGGGGGCACGCAGTATTTT. This sequence joins TRBV5-1 and TRBJ2-3; TRBD2 matches at 14 bases. The CDR3 consists of 15 residues. J was trimmed by 9 bases and V by 0 bases; bases with no gene match: 3. CDR1 and CDR2 (germline): SGHRS, YFSETQ.

The V gene is TRBV6-1, the J gene TRBJ2-3; a possible D gene is TRBD2 (5 bases). V was pared by 6 bases and J by 5 bases, with 6 bases between. Per germline, CDR1 MNHNS and CDR2 SASEGT. This CDR3 is built from 11 residues. The CDR3 sequence is CASRGGDTQYF. The CDR3 region has the DNA TGTGCCAGCAGAGGAGGAGATACGCAGTATTTT.

This clone was seen only once. This chain links TRBV6-1 with TRBJ1-1; TRBD1 is a possible D gene (5 bases). The CDR3 length is 13 residues. The V gene lost 5 bases and the J gene lost 6 bases, with 13 bases spanning the gap. Germline V gene lookup returns CDR1 MNHNS and CDR2 SASEGT. The CDR3 nucleotides are TGTGCCAGCAGTCCTCAGGGTTTGGCTGAAGCTTTCTTT. Protein product: CASSPQGLAEAFF.

The chain joins TRBV9 to TRBJ2-2; 15 nucleotides align to TRBD2. The V and J ends lost 6 bases and 6 bases, in that order; junction bases with no gene match: 9. CDR1 is SGDLS, CDR2 YYNGEE, per germline. The CDR3 runs to 17 residues. The CDR3 DNA sequence: TGTGCCAGCAAAGGACTAGCGGGGGGGCACGGTCCCGGGGAGCTGTTTTTT. Translated: CASKGLAGGHGPGELFF.

The V gene is TRBV19, the J gene TRBJ2-3; tentatively, D is TRBD2 (5 bases). The CDR3 loop spans 12 amino acids. Trimming left V 1 base short and J 8 bases short, with 7 bases between. Germline assignment: CDR1 LNHDA and CDR2 SQIVND (reference sequence). The CDR3 DNA reads as TGTGCCAGTAGTATAGTCGGGGTTACGCAGTATTTT. This sequence encodes CASSIVGVTQYF.